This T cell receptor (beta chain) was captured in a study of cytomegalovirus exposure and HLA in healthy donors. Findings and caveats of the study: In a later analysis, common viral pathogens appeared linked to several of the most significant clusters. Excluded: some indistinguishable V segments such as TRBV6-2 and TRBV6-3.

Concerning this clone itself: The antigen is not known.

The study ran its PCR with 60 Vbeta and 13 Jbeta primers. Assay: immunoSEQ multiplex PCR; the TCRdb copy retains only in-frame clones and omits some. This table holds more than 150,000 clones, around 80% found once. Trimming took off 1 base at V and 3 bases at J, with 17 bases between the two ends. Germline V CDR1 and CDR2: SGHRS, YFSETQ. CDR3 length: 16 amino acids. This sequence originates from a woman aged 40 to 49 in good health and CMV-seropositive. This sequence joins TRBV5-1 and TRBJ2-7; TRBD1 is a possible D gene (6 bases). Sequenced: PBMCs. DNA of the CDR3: TGCGCCAGCAGCTTGTTCAGGGGTTCAAAGGTCTACGAGCAGTACTTC. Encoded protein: CASSLFRGSKVYEQYF.